A single sample is the source of the 4 T cell receptor beta chains below, sequenced in a study of shared clonotypes between healthy human individuals. Using immunoSEQ multiplex PCR, the repertoire was profiled, and TCRdb retains in-frame clones only, with some absent. The table lists approximately 2.5 million clones, 80% to 95% of them singletons. Sequencing was carried out using naive CD4+ T cells from PBMCs. The subset denotes: CD45RA+ positively selected. The receptor source for this set is a man aged 18 to 35 in good health. Some clones in this sample may be carry-over from other donors' samples.

This clone was seen a few times. The identical CDR3 is also encoded by other nucleotide sequences in the sample. The V and J genes are TRBV5-1 and TRBJ1-3; D unresolved. Trimming shortened V by 0 bases and J by 0 bases, and 4 bases separated the two germline ends. The CDR3 has 14 residues. CDR1 and CDR2 (germline): SGHRS, YFSETQ. As DNA, the CDR3 is TGCGCCAGCAGCTTGGGGGACTCTGGAAACACCATATATTTT. Its protein product is CASSLGDSGNTIYF.

The V call is TRBV7-9, the J call TRBJ2-1, with D perhaps assigned TRBD1 or TRBD2 (5 bases each). Germline V CDR1 and CDR2: SEHNR, FQNEAQ (reference sequence). Trimming shortened V by 3 bases and J by 10 bases, and 13 bases separated the two germline ends. There are 13 residues in the CDR3. As DNA, the CDR3 is TGTGCCAGCAGCTTGAGGGGAGCCTACGAGCAGTTCTTC. Amino acid sequence: CASSLRGAYEQFF.

The chain links TRBV5-6 to TRBJ2-7, with D tentatively TRBD1 or TRBD2 (5 bases each). The CDR3 runs to 14 residues. Germline V gene data show CDR1 as SGHDT and CDR2 as YYEEEE. The ends were cut back, 0 bases at V and 6 bases at J, with 13 bases in the middle. The CDR3 sequence is CASSLGGMGVEQYF. DNA of the CDR3: TGTGCCAGCAGCTTGGGCGGCATGGGGGTCGAGCAGTACTTC.

The chain is built from TRBV2 and TRBJ1-2, with D hard to call. V dropped 4 bases and J dropped 5 bases, with 14 bases sitting between them. In germline, CDR1 is SNHLY, CDR2 FYNNEI. The CDR3 loop spans 14 amino acids. CDR3 loop: CASSAVSVLYGYTF. CDR3 DNA sequence: TGTGCCAGCAGTGCGGTTTCAGTACTATATGGCTACACCTTC.